The sequence of this TCR beta chain was determined in a study of identical twins. Study-wide results and caveats: Twins shared beta out-of-frame sequences in excess, but this excess was weaker.

CDR1 LGHDT and CDR2 YNNKEL come from the germline V gene (reference sequence). CDR3 size: 14 residues. V shed 1 base, J shed 5 bases, and the junction held 3 bases outside the gene matches. All donors comprised healthy Caucasians. Addition of a universal primer site occurred through template switching, and cDNA carried unique molecular identifiers. TCRdb analysed the 5' RACE reads with MiXCR anew, one entry per CDR3 protein. The sample lists around 280,000 distinct CDR3 sequences; around 8.8% were seen once. This clonotype was seen repeatedly, ten times or more. What it recognizes is unknown. These data were also filed under a second study, of yellow fever vaccine responses in identical twins. As that study records: Twins reportedly mounted vaccine T cell responses that seemed partly convergent, partly personalized.

The specimen was memory (CD45RO+) T cells sorted from blood. This receptor was obtained from a young woman in good health. The rearrangement links TRBV3-1 to TRBJ1-2; 8 bases align to TRBD1. The CDR3 nucleotides are TGTGCCAGCAGCCAAGGCAGGGGGCAATATGGCTACACCTTC. This codes for CASSQGRGQYGYTF.